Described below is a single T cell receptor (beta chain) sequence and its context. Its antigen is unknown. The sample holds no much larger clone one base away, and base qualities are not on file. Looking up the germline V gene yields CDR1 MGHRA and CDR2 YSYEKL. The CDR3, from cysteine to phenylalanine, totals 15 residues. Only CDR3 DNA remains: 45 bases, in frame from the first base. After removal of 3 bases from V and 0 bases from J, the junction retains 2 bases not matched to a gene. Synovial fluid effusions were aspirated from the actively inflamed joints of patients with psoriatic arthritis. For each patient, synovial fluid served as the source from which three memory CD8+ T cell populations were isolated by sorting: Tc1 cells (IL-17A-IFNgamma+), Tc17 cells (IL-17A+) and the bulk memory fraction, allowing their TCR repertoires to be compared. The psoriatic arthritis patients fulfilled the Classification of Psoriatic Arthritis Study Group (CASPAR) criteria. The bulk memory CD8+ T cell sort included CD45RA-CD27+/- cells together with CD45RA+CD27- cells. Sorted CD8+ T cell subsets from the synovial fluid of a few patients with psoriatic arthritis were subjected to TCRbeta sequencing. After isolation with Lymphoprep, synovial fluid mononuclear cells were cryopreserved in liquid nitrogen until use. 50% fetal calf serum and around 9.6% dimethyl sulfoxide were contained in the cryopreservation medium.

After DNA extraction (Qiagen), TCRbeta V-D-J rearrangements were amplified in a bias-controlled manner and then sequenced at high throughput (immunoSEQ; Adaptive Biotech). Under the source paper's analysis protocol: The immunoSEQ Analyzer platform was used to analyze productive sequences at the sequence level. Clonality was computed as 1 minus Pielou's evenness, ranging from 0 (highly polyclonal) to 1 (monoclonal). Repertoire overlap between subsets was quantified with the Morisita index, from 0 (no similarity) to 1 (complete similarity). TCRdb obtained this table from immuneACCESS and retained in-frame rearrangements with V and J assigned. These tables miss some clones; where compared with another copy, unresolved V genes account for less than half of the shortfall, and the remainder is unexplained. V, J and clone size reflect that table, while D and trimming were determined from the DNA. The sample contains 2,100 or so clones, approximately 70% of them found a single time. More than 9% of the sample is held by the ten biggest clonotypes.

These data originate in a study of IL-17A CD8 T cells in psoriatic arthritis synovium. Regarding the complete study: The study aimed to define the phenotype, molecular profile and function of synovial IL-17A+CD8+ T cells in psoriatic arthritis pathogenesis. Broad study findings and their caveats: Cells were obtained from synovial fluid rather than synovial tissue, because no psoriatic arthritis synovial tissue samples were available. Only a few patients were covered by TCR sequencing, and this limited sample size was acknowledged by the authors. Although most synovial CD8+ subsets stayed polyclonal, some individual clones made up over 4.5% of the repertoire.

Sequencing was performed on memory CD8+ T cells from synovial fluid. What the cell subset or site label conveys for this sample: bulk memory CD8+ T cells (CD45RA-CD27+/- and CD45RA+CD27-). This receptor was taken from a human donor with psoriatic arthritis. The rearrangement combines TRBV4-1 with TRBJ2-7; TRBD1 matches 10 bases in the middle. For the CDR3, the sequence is CASSHGTGDSYEQYF. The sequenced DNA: TGCGCCAGCAGCCACGGGACAGGGGACTCCTACGAGCAGTACTTC.